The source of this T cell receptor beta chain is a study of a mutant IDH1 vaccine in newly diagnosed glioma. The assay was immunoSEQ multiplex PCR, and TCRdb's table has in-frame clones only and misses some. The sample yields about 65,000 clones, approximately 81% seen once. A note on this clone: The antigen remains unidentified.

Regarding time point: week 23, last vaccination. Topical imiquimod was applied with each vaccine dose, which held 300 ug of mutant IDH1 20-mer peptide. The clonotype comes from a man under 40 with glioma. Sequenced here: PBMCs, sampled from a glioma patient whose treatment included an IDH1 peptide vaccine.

The DNA for the CDR3 is TGTGCCAGCAGTTTATCAGGGACGGGTAATTCCTACAATGAGCAGTTCTTC. Amino acids: CASSLSGTGNSYNEQFF. The chain joins TRBV28 to TRBJ2-1; D may correspond to TRBD1 or TRBD2 (5 bases each). CDR1 is MDHEN, CDR2 SYDVKM, per germline. The V and J ends lost 1 base and 1 base respectively, with 14 bases between them. This CDR3 comprises 17 residues.